This T cell receptor (beta chain) was sequenced during a study of T cell responses to AZD1222 COVID-19 vaccine. Remarks on this clone: Antigen specificity is unknown.

Findings of the study overall: Increases in Spike-specific TCR breadth and depth were seen after two AZD1222 doses. Spike-spanning, vaccine-associated CD4 TCRs were dominant at 160-218 and 743-854. Only a handful of AZD1222 recipients, six or seven in all, had baseline seropositivity.

Only in-frame clones appear in the TCRdb table, and some are missing; sequencing was by immunoSEQ multiplex PCR. The sample carries some 150,000 clones, under 95% recorded once. The clonotype originates from an adult in good health. Sequences were derived from peripheral blood, sampled on day 0 of AZD1222 vaccination.

This CDR3 is CASSRFGAQHF. The CDR3 region has the DNA TGTGCCAGCAGCCGCTTTGGGGCCCAGCATTTT. This rearrangement joins TRBV12-3 or TRBV12-4 to TRBJ1-5; D unresolved. The CDR3 consists of 11 residues. Trimming left V 6 bases short and J 11 bases short, with 11 bases between.